The 12 T cell receptor beta chains in this list originate from one sample, sequenced in a study of T cell responses to AZD1222 COVID-19 vaccine. Generated by immunoSEQ multiplex PCR, the TCRdb table keeps only in-frame clones and is missing some. The sample has some 150,000 clones; about 87% are singletons. The specimen comprised peripheral blood, sampled on day 0 of MenACWY control vaccination. The receptors here all came from an adult in good health.

V is TRBV4-2 and J is TRBJ1-4; TRBD1 matches at 7 bases. Germline trimming cut 0 bases from V and 6 bases from J; bases unmatched to any gene: 4. Germline lookup yields CDR1 LGHNA and CDR2 YNFKEQ. CDR3 size: 15 residues. For the CDR3, the DNA is TGTGCCAGCAGCCAAGATCTTGGGACAGATGAAAAACTGTTTTTT. Residues: CASSQDLGTDEKLFF.

The chain couples TRBV2 to TRBJ2-2, with 7 nucleotides matching TRBD1. The germline gives CDR1 SNHLY, CDR2 FYNNEI. The V segment lost 10 bases and the J segment 4 bases; nucleotides outside the gene matches: 9. CDR3 length: 14 residues. CDR3 DNA: TGTGCCACTCAGACAGGGCTGATCACCGGGGAGCTGTTTTTT. As protein: CATQTGLITGELFF.

This chain joins TRBV10-3 and TRBJ1-1; maybe TRBD1 (5 bases). Trimming stripped 4 bases from V and 5 bases from J, with 8 bases between. This CDR3 has 12 residues. CDR1 ENHRY and CDR2 SYGVKD come from the germline V gene. CDR3 sequence: CAISVRDTEAFF. CDR3 sequence (DNA): TGTGCCATCAGTGTCAGGGATACTGAAGCTTTCTTT.

The table lists this clone with a count of one. The genes are TRBV7-9 and TRBJ2-1; 13 bases align to TRBD2. The CDR3 spans 17 residues. Germline CDR1 is SEHNR and CDR2 is FQNEAQ (reference sequence). V shed 6 bases, J shed 4 bases, and the junction held 9 bases outside the gene matches. CDR3 coding DNA: TGTGCCAGCAGACCCGGACTAGCGGGAGTCGAGTACAATGAGCAGTTCTTC. Its protein is CASRPGLAGVEYNEQFF.

V gene TRBV7-2 combines with J gene TRBJ2-2; unclear D gene. The V end lost 7 bases, the J end lost 7 bases, and 10 bases lay between the germline ends. Per the germline V gene, CDR1 is SGHTA and CDR2 is FQGNSA. The CDR3 has 12 residues. This chain's CDR3 is CASTLKGGELFF. The CDR3, as DNA: TGTGCCAGCACCCTTAAAGGCGGGGAGCTGTTTTTT.

The rearrangement links TRBV7-3 to TRBJ2-7; D gene unclear. Trimming cost V 2 bases and J 1 base, with 6 bases left between them. The CDR3 runs 13 residues. Germline assignment: CDR1 SGHTA and CDR2 FQGTGA. CDR3 coding DNA: TGTGCCAGCAGCTTAGGACGGTCCTACGAGCAGTACTTC. It encodes CASSLGRSYEQYF.

The J gene is TRBJ1-2, the V gene TRBV18; 9 bases are a match to TRBD1. This CDR3 is 16 amino acids long. Germline assignment: CDR1 KGHSH and CDR2 LQKENI. The V and J ends lost 8 bases and 0 bases, in that order; junction bases with no gene match: 10. CDR3 coding DNA: TGTGCCAGCCACCCGGGACAGGGAATAGCTAACTATGGCTACACCTTC. Its translation: CASHPGQGIANYGYTF.

The chain recombines TRBV19 with TRBJ2-7; 7 positions match TRBD1. The V gene's germline CDR1 is LNHDA and CDR2 SQIVND (reference sequence). The CDR3 length is 13 residues. V lost 7 bases to trimming and J lost 2 bases; unmatched junction nucleotides: 5. CDR3 loop: CASNPGQTYEQYF. The CDR3 DNA reads TGTGCCAGTAATCCGGGACAGACCTACGAGCAGTACTTC.

This clone was seen a few times. The chain has TRBV6-1 and TRBJ1-2, with D maybe TRBD1 (6 bases). CDR3 length: 15 amino acids. With 6 bases removed from V and 3 bases from J, the gap between germline ends came to 17 bases. Germline V gene data show CDR1 as MNHNS and CDR2 as SASEGT. This CDR3 reads CASRRTEIRDYGYTF. In DNA form, the CDR3 reads TGTGCCAGCAGACGGACAGAGATTCGGGACTATGGCTACACCTTC.

The rearrangement uses TRBV28 and TRBJ1-1; D gene uncertain. Trimming shortened V by 5 bases and J by 1 base, and 11 bases separated the two germline ends. The CDR3 sequence is 14 residues long. Germline V CDR1 and CDR2: MDHEN, SYDVKM. The CDR3 here is CASSDYASNTEAFF. CDR3 nucleotides: TGTGCCAGCAGTGATTATGCGTCGAACACTGAAGCTTTCTTT.

Only one count was recorded for this clone. V gene TRBV3-1 (or the pseudogene TRBV3-2) combines with J gene TRBJ2-3; D not certain. Trimming took off 0 bases at V and 3 bases at J, with 4 bases between the two ends. Germline V lookup: CDR1 LGHDT, CDR2 YNNKEL (reference sequence). This CDR3 spans 13 amino acids. CDR3 nucleotides: TGTGCCAGCAGCCAAGATGTAACAGATACGCAGTATTTT. It is translated as CASSQDVTDTQYF.

For this clone: The same CDR3 arises from other DNA sequences in this sample as well. V usage is TRBV7-2 and J usage is TRBJ2-3, with TRBD2 matching 7 bases. The CDR3 spans 14 residues. The trim removed 2 bases at V and 1 base at J, leaving 0 bases unmatched. Germline V CDR1 and CDR2: SGHTA, FQGNSA. CDR3 nucleotide sequence: TGTGCCAGCAGCTTACTAGCGGGCACAGATACGCAGTATTTT. Translating gives CASSLLAGTDTQYF.